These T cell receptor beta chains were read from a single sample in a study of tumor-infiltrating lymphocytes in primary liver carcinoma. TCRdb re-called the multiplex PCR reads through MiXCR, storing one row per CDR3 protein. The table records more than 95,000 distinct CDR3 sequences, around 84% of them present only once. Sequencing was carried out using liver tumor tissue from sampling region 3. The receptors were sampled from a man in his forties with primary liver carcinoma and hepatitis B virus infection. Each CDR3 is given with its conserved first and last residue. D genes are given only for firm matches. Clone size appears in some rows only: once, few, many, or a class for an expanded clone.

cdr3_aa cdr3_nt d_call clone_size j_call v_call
CASSSGLSGVLNTQYF TGTGCCAGCAGCTCGGGACTATCGGGAGTGTTGAATACGCAGTATTTT TRBD2 NA TRBJ2-3 TRBV11-2
CASNVGGSTDMQYF TGTGCCAGTAATGTGGGAGGGAGCACAGATATGCAGTATTTT TRBD2 NA TRBJ2-3 TRBV6-1
CAISESAQLFRRAYEQYF TGTGCAATCAGTGAGTCGGCCCAGTTGTTCCGTAGAGCCTACGAGCAGTACTTC NA NA TRBJ2-7 TRBV10-3
CASTLAPSGSGDTHYF TGCGCCAGCACCTTGGCACCTAGCGGGAGTGGAGATACGCATTATTTT TRBD2 NA TRBJ2-3 TRBV5-1
CASSQATGGRYNEQFF TGTGCCAGCAGCCAAGCGACTGGCGGGAGGTACAATGAGCAGTTCTTC TRBD2 NA TRBJ2-1 TRBV4-1
CSATNVAGEVQETQYF TGCAGTGCTACCAACGTAGCGGGAGAAGTACAAGAGACCCAGTACTTC TRBD2 many TRBJ2-5 TRBV20-1
CARSILAGGNSGANVLTF TGTGCCAGGAGTATCCTAGCGGGAGGGAACTCTGGGGCCAACGTCCTGACTTTC TRBD2 NA TRBJ2-6 TRBV6-2/TRBV6-3
CASSLESWEGIRYEQYF TGTGCCAGCAGTTTAGAATCGTGGGAGGGGATAAGATACGAGCAGTACTTC TRBD2 NA TRBJ2-7 TRBV12-3/TRBV12-4
CASSHLGQLNTDVFF TGCGCCAGCAGCCACCTGGGACAGTTGAACACTGATGTTTTCTTT TRBD1 NA TRBJ1-1 TRBV4-1
CASRPRSAPGVTQYF TGTGCCAGCAGACCCCGGTCGGCCCCTGGGGTAACCCAGTACTTC NA NA TRBJ2-5 TRBV11-2
CVSRRLARGNTGEPFF TGTGTCAGCAGGAGGCTAGCGCGAGGAAACACCGGGGAGCCGTTTTTT NA NA TRBJ2-2 TRBV6-5
CAGRQIGTQNYGYTF TGCGCCGGCAGACAAATCGGGACGCAGAACTATGGCTACACCTTC NA once TRBJ1-2 TRBV4-1
CTWSSNRNSYEQYF TGTACCTGGAGCTCTAACAGGAACTCCTACGAGCAGTACTTC NA NA TRBJ2-7 TRBV11-2
CASSPYKTSGHNEQFF TGTGCCAGCAGCCCCTATAAGACTAGCGGCCACAATGAGCAGTTCTTC TRBD2 once TRBJ2-1 TRBV4-2
CASSYTGAGETRYF TGTGCCAGCAGTTACACGGGAGCTGGGGAGACCCGGTACTTC NA NA TRBJ2-5 TRBV6-2/TRBV6-3
CSVAGLAGGGEQYF TGCAGCGTCGCGGGACTAGCGGGAGGCGGCGAGCAGTACTTC TRBD2 medium-sized TRBJ2-7 TRBV29-1
CASGRGLSRKTETFF TGTGCTAGTGGTCGCGGCCTTTCAAGGAAGACTGAAACTTTCTTT NA NA TRBJ1-1 TRBV12-5
CSGCRGGEDTEAFF TGCAGCGGCTGCCGGGGAGGGGAGGACACTGAAGCTTTCTTT NA NA TRBJ1-1 TRBV29-1
CASSKAGEDGYTF TGTGCCAGCAGTAAAGCAGGGGAAGATGGATACACCTTC NA NA TRBJ1-2 TRBV6-5
CASCIEDTQYF TGTGCCAGCTGTATCGAAGATACGCAATATTTT NA NA TRBJ2-3 TRBV2
CDSSSTPGQGAREQYF TGTGACAGCAGTTCTACCCCGGGACAGGGGGCGCGTGAGCAATACTTC TRBD1 NA TRBJ2-7 TRBV6-6
CSVWTSGSWAETQYF TGTAGCGTATGGACTAGCGGGAGTTGGGCAGAGACCCAGTACTTC TRBD2 NA TRBJ2-5 TRBV29-1
CASCYSRSYEQYF TGTGCCAGCTGTTACTCGAGGTCCTACGAGCAGTACTTT NA NA TRBJ2-7 TRBV6-5
CASSQDQGHYPAFF TGTGCCAGCAGCCAAGATCAGGGCCACTACCCAGCTTTCTTT NA NA TRBJ1-1 TRBV14